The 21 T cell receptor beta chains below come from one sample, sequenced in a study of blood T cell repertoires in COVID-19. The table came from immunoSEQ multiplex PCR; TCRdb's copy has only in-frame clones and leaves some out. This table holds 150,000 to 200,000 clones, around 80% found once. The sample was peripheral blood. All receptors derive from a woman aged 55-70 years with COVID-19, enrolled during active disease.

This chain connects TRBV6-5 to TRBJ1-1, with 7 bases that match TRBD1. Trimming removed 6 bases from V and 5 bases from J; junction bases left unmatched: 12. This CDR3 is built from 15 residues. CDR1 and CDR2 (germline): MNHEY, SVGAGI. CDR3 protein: CASSPRRGSSTEAFF. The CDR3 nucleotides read TGTGCCAGCAGCCCCCGCAGGGGGTCGAGTACTGAAGCTTTCTTT.

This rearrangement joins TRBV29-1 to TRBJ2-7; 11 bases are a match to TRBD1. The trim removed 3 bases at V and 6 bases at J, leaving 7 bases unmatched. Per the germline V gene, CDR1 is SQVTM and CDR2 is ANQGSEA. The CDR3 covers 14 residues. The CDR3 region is CSVEITDRGREQYF. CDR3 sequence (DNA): TGCAGCGTTGAGATCACGGACAGGGGGCGCGAGCAGTACTTC.

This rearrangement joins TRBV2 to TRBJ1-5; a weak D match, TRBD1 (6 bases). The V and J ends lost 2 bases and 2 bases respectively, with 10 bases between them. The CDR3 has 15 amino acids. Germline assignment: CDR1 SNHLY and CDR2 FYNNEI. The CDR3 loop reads CASSERNRGNQPQHF. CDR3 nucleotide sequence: TGTGCCAGCAGTGAAAGAAACAGGGGCAATCAGCCCCAGCATTTT.

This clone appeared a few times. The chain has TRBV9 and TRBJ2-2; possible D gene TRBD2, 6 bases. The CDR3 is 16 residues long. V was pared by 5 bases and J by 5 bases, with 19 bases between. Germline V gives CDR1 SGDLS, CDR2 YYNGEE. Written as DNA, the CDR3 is TGTGCCAGCAGTTCAACCGGGACTGGGGGGACCGGGGAGCTGTTTTTT. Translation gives CASSSTGTGGTGELFF.

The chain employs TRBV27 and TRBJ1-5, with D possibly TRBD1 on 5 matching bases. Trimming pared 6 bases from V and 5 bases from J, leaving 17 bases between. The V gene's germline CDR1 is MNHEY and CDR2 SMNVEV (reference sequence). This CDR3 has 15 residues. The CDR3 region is CASRYRALGDQPQHF. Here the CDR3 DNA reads TGTGCCAGCAGGTACCGGGCCTTAGGGGATCAGCCCCAGCATTTT.

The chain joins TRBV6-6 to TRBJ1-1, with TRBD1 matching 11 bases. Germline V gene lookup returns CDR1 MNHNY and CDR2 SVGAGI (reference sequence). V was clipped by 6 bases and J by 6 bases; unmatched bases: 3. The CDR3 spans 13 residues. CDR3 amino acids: CASSRGQGAEAFF. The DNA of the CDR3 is TGTGCCAGCAGCCGGGGACAGGGGGCTGAAGCTTTCTTT.

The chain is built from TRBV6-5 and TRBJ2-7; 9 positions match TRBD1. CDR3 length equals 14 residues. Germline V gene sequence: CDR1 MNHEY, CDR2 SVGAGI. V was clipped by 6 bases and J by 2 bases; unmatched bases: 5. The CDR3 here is CASRGTGSTYEQYV. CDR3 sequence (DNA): TGTGCCAGCAGAGGGACAGGGAGCACCTACGAGCAGTACGTC.

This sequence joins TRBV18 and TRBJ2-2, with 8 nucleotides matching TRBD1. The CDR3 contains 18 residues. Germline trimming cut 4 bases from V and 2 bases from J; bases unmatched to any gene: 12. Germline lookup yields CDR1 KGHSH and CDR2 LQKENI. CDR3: CASSLLPLDRENTGELFF. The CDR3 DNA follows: TGTGCCAGCTCACTTCTTCCCTTGGACAGGGAAAACACCGGGGAGCTGTTTTTT. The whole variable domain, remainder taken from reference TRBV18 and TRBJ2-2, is NAGVMQNPRHLVRRRGQEARLRCSPMKGHSHVYWYRQLPEEGLKFMVYLQKENIIDESGMPKERFSAEFPKEGPSILRIQQVVRGDSAAYFCASSLLPLDRENTGELFFGEGSRLTVL.

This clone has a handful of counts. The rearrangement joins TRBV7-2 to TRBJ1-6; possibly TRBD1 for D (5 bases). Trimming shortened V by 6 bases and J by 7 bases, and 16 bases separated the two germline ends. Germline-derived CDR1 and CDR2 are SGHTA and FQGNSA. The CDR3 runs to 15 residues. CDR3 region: CASRVPGDGNSPLHF. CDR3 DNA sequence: TGTGCCAGCAGAGTCCCGGGGGATGGGAATTCACCCCTCCACTTT.

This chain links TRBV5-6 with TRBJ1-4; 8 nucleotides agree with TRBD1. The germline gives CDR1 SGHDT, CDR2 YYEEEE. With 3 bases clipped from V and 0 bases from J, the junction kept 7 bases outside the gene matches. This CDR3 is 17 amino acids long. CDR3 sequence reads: CASSSTDRAATNEKLFF. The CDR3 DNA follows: TGTGCCAGCAGCTCAACGGACAGGGCTGCAACTAATGAAAAACTGTTTTTT.

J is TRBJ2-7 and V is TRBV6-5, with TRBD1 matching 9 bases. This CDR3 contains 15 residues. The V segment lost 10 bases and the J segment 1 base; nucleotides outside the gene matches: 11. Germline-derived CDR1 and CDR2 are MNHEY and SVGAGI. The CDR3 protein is CATPGQGPLSYEQYF. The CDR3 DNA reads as TGTGCCACCCCGGGACAGGGCCCTCTTTCCTACGAGCAGTACTTC.

In DNA form, the CDR3 reads TGTGCCAGCAGTTTACTAGCGGGGGCCCTCTACAATGAGCAGTTCTTC. Translating gives CASSLLAGALYNEQFF. The V call is TRBV27, the J call TRBJ2-1, with TRBD2 matching 10 bases. The CDR3 totals 16 residues. Germline CDR1 MNHEY, CDR2 SMNVEV (reference sequence). Trimming removed 2 bases from V and 3 bases from J; junction bases left unmatched: 4.

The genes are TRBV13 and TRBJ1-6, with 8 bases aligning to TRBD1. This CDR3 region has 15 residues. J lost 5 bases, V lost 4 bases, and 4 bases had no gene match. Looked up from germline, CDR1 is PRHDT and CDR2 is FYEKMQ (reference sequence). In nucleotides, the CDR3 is TGTGCCAGCAGCTCGACAGGGGTGCATAATTCACCCCTCCACTTT. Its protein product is CASSSTGVHNSPLHF.

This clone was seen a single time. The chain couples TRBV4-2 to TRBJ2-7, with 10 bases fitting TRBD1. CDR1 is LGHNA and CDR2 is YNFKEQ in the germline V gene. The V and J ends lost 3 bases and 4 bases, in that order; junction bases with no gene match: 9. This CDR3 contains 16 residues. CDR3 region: CASSHLGQGGRYEQYF. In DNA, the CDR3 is TGTGCCAGCAGCCATCTCGGACAGGGGGGACGTTACGAGCAGTACTTC.

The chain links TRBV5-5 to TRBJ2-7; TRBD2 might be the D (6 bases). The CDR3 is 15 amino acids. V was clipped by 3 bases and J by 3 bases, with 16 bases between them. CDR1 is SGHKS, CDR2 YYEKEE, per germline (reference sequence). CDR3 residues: CASSWGVPPRYEQYF. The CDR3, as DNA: TGTGCCAGCAGCTGGGGGGTTCCGCCCCGCTACGAGCAGTACTTC.

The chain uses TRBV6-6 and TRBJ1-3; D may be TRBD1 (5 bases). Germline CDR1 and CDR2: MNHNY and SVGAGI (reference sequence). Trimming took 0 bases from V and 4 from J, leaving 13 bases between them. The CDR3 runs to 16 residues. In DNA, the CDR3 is TGTGCCAGCAGTTACTCCCGGGCAGGGCCCGGAAACACCATATATTTT. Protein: CASSYSRAGPGNTIYF.

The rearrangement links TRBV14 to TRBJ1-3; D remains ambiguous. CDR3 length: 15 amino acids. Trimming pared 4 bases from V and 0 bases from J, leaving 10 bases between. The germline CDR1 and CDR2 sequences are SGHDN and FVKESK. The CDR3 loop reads CASSRNAISGNTIYF. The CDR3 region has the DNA TGTGCCAGCAGCCGAAACGCTATCTCTGGAAACACCATATATTTT.

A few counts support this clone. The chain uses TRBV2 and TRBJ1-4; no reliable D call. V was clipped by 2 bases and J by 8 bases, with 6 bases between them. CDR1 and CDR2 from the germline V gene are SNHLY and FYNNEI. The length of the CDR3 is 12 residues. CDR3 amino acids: CASSENMEKLFF. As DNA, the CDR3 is TGTGCCAGCAGTGAAAACATGGAAAAACTGTTTTTT.

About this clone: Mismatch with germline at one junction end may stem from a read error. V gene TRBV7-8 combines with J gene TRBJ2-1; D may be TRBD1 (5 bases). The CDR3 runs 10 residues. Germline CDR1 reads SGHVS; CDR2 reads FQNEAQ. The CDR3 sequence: CASSLDILIF. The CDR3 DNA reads TGTGCCAGCAGCTTGGACATTCTTATCTTC.

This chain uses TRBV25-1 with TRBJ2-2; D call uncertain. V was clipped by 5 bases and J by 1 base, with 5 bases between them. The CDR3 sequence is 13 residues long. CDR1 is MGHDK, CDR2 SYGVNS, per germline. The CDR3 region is CASSLRNTGELFF. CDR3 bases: TGTGCCAGCAGTCTAAGGAACACCGGGGAGCTGTTTTTT. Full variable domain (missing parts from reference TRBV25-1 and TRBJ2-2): EADIYQTPRYLVIGTGKKITLECSQTMGHDKMYWYQQDPGMELHLIHYSYGVNSTEKGDLSSESTVSRIRTEHFPLTLESARPSHTSQYLCASSLRNTGELFFGEGSRLTVL.

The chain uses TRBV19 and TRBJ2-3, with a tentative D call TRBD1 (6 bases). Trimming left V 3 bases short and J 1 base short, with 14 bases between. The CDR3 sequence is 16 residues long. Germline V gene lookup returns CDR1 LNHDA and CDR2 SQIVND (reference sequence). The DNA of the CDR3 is TGTGCCAGTAGTATCCGGGCTCCAGGGGGCACAGATACGCAGTATTTT. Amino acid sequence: CASSIRAPGGTDTQYF.